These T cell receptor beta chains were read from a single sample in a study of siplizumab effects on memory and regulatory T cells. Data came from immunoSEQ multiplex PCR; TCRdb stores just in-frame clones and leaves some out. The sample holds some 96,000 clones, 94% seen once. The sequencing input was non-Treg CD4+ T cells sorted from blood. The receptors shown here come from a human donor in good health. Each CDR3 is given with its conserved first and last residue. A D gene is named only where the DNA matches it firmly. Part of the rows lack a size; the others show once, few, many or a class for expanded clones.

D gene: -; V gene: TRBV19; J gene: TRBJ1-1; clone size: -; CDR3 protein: CASRNFRGDTEAFF; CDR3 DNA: TGTGCCAGTAGGAACTTCAGAGGGGACACTGAAGCTTTCTTT
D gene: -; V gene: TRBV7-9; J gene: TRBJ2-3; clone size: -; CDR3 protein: CASSLSLPVGGDTQYF; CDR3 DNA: TGTGCCAGCAGCTTATCTCTCCCGGTCGGTGGGGATACGCAGTATTTT
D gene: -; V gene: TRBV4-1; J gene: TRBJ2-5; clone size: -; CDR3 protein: CASSQVSETQYF; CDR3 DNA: TGCGCCAGCAGCCAAGTTTCAGAGACCCAGTACTTC
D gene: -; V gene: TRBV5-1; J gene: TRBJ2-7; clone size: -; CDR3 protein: CASSLEYEQYF; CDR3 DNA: TGCGCCAGCAGCTTGGAATACGAGCAGTACTTC
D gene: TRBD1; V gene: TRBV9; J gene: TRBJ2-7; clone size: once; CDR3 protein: CASSVDTHPGGEQYF; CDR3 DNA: TGTGCCAGCAGCGTAGATACTCACCCAGGGGGAGAGCAGTACTTC
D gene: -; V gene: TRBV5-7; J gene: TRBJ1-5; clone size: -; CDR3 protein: CASSFGGVGVSNQPQHF; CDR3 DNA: TGTGCCAGCAGCTTTGGGGGGGTAGGGGTGAGCAATCAGCCCCAGCATTTT
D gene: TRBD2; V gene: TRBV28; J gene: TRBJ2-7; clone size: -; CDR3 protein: CASSWSGRKSVEQYF; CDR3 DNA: TGTGCCAGCAGCTGGAGCGGGAGAAAGTCAGTCGAGCAGTACTTC
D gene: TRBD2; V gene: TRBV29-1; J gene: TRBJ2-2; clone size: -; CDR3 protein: CSVEDPTSDGTGELFF; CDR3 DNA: TGCAGCGTTGAGGACCCGACTAGCGATGGAACCGGGGAGCTGTTTTTT
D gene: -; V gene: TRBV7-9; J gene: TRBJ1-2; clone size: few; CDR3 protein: CASSMTYLWDYGYTF; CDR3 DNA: TGTGCCAGCAGCATGACCTACCTCTGGGACTATGGCTACACCTTC
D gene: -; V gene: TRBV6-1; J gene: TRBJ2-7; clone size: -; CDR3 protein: CAAASYEQYF; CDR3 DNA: TGTGCCGCGGCATCCTACGAGCAGTACTTC
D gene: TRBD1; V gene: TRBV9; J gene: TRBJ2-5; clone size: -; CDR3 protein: CASSPRTGRETQYF; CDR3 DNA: TGTGCCAGCAGCCCCCGGACAGGGAGAGAGACCCAGTACTTC
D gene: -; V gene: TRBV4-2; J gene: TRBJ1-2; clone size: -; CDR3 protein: CASSQGLQEGYTF; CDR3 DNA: TGTGCCAGCAGCCAAGGACTACAGGAAGGCTACACCTTC
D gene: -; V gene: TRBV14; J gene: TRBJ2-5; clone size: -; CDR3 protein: CASSPSMGGTQYF; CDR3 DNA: TGTGCCAGCAGCCCCTCTATGGGGGGGACCCAGTACTTC
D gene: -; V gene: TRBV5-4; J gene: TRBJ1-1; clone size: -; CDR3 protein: CASSLGRGTEAFF; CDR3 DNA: TGTGCCAGCAGCTTGGGTCGAGGGACTGAAGCTTTCTTT
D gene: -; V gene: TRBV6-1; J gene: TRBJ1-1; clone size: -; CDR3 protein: CASSVSPGTNTEAFF; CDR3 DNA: TGTGCCAGCAGTGTCTCTCCAGGGACGAACACTGAAGCTTTCTTT
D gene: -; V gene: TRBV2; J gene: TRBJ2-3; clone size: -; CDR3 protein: CASSSVTGTDTQYF; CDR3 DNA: TGTGCCAGCAGTAGCGTAACGGGCACAGATACGCAGTATTTT
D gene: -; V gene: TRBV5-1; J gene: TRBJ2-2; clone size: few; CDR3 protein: CASSPVPGELFF; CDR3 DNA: TGCGCCAGCAGCCCAGTGCCCGGGGAGCTGTTTTTT
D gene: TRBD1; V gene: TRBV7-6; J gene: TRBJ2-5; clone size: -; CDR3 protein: CASSRTGRETQYF; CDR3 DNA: TGTGCCAGCAGTCGGACAGGGAGGGAGACCCAGTACTTC
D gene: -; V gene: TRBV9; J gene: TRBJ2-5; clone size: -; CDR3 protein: CASSVAPRKETQYF; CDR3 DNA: TGTGCCAGCAGCGTAGCTCCCAGGAAAGAGACCCAGTACTTC
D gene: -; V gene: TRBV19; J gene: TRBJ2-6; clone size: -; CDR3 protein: CASSSGRGTSGANVLTF; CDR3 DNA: TGTGCCAGTAGTTCCGGACGGGGGACGTCTGGGGCCAACGTCCTGACTTTC
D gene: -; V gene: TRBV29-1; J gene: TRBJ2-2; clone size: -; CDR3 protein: CSVGGRVLTGELFF; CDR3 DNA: TGCAGCGTTGGGGGTAGGGTCTTGACCGGGGAGCTGTTTTTT
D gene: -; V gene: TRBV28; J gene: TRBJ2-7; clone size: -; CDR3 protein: CASSIASGAFSYEQYF; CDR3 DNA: TGTGCCAGCAGTATCGCCTCCGGGGCTTTTTCCTACGAGCAGTACTTC
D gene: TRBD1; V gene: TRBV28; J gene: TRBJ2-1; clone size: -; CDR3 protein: CASRRDRGYNEQFF; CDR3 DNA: TGTGCCAGCCGCCGGGACAGGGGTTATAATGAGCAGTTCTTC
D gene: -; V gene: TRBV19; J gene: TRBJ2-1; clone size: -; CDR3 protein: CASSGSPSSYNEQFF; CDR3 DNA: TGTGCCAGTAGTGGGAGCCCTAGCTCCTACAATGAGCAGTTCTTC
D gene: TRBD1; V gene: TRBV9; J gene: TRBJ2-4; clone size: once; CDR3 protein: CASSLTGDPKNIQYF; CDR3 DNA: TGTGCCAGCAGCTTAACAGGGGACCCCAAAAACATTCAGTACTTC
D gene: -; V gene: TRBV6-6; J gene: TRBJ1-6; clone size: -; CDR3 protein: CASTSRQGFNSPLHF; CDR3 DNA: TGTGCCAGCACCTCTCGGCAGGGGTTTAATTCACCCCTCCACTTT
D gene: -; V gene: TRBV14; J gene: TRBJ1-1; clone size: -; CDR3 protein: CASSQGQGKHTEAFF; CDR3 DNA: TGTGCCAGCAGCCAAGGGCAGGGTAAGCACACTGAAGCTTTCTTT
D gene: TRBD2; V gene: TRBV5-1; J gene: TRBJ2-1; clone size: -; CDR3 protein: CASSLARLAGGRDEQFF; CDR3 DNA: TGCGCCAGCAGCTTGGCCCGGCTAGCGGGAGGAAGGGATGAGCAGTTCTTC
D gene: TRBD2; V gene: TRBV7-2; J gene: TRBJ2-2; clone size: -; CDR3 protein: CASSLAGANTGELFF; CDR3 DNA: TGTGCCAGCAGCCTAGCGGGAGCGAACACCGGGGAGCTGTTTTTT
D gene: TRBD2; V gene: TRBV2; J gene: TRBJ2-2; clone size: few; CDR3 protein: CASSDGGGRPGELFF; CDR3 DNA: TGTGCCAGCAGTGATGGGGGGGGACGCCCCGGGGAGCTGTTTTTT
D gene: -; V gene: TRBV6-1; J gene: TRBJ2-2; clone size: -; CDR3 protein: CASSESGSRELFF; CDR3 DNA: TGTGCCAGCAGTGAGTCGGGGTCCAGGGAGCTGTTTTTT
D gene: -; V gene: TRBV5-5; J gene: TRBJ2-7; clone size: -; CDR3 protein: CASSAVYEQYF; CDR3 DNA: TGTGCCAGCAGCGCCGTCTACGAGCAGTACTTC
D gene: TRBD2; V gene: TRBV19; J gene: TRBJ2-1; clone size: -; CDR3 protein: CASRRTSDHNEQFF; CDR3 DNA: TGTGCCAGTAGAAGGACTAGCGACCACAATGAGCAGTTCTTC
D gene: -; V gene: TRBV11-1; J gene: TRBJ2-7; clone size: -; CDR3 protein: CASSPRASTEQYF; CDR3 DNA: TGTGCCAGCAGCCCTCGGGCGTCGACTGAGCAGTACTTC
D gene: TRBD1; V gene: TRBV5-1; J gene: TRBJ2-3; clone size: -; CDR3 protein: CASSRSGGGHTDTQYF; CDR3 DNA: TGCGCCAGCAGCAGATCAGGGGGCGGACACACAGATACGCAGTATTTT
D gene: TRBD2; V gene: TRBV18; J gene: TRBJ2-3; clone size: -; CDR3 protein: CASSASGMADTQYF; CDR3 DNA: TGTGCCAGCTCAGCCAGCGGGATGGCAGATACGCAGTATTTT
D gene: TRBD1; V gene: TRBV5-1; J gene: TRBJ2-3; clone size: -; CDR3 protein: CASSFGQGADTQYF; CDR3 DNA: TGCGCCAGCAGCTTCGGACAGGGTGCGGATACGCAGTATTTT
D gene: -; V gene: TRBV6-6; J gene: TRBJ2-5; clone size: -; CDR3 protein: CASSYSIPVGETQYF; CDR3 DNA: TGTGCCAGCAGTTACTCGATACCGGTGGGGGAGACCCAGTACTTC
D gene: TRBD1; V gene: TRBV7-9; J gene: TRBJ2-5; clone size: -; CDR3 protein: CASSSDRAVETQYF; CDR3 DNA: TGTGCCAGCAGCTCGGACAGGGCGGTAGAGACCCAGTACTTC
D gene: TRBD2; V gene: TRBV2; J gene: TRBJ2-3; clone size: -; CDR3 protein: CASSVWTSGLTDTQYF; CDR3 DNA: TGTGCCAGCAGTGTCTGGACTAGCGGGCTGACAGATACGCAGTATTTT
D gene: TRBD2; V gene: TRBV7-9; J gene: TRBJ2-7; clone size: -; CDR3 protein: CASSLGGRQREQYF; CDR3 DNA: TGTGCCAGCAGCTTAGGCGGGAGGCAGCGCGAGCAGTACTTC
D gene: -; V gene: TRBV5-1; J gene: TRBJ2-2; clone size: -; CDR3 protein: CASSVWTAYQSFLANTGELFF; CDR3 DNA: TGCGCCAGCAGCGTATGGACAGCCTACCAATCTTTCCTCGCGAACACCGGGGAGCTGTTTTTT
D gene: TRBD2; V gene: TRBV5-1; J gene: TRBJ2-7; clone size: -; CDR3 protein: CASSLLAGGTSYEQYF; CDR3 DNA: TGCGCCAGCAGCTTACTAGCGGGAGGAACCTCCTACGAGCAGTACTTC
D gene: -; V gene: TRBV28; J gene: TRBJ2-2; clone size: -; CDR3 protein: CASSRHPPGGIRIAGELFF; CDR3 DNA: TGTGCCAGCAGCCGCCATCCGCCAGGGGGGATCCGGATAGCCGGGGAGCTGTTTTTT
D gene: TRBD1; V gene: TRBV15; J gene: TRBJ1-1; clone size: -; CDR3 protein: CATSRGEGGLTEAFF; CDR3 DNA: TGTGCCACCAGCAGAGGTGAAGGGGGCCTTACTGAAGCTTTCTTT
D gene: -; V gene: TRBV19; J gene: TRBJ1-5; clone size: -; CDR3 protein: CASSKFDLSNQPQHF; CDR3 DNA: TGTGCCAGTAGTAAATTCGACTTAAGCAATCAGCCCCAGCATTTT
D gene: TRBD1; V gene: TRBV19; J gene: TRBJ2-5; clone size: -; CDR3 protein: CASSRDSIQETQYF; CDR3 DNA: TGTGCCAGTAGTAGGGACAGTATCCAAGAGACCCAGTACTTC
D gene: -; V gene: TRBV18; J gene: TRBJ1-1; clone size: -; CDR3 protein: CASSPGIGLNTEAFF; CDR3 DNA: TGTGCCAGCTCACCTGGTATAGGGTTGAACACTGAAGCTTTCTTT
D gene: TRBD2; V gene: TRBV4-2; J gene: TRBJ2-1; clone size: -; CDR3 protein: CASDTGLAGDNEQFF; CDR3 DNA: TGTGCCAGCGATACCGGACTAGCGGGAGACAATGAGCAGTTCTTC
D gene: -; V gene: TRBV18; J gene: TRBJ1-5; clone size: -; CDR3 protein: CASSIQTNQPQHF; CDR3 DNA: TGTGCCAGCTCAATTCAAACCAATCAGCCCCAGCATTTT
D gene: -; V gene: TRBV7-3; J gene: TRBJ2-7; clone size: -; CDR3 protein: CASSLTGRDSYEQYF; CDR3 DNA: TGTGCCAGCAGCCTCACCGGGCGGGACTCCTACGAGCAGTACTTC